The next 27 T cell receptor beta chains were all read from a single sample in a study of T cell responses to AZD1222 COVID-19 vaccine. TCRdb keeps only in-frame clones here, not all; method: immunoSEQ multiplex PCR. The data contain 140,000 or so clones, 89% of them singletons. The sequencing here drew on peripheral blood, taken 28 days after the second AZD1222 dose. The receptors derive from an adult who received the AZD1222 COVID-19 vaccine.

The chain employs TRBV4-2 and TRBJ1-1; D unclear. Germline V gene data show CDR1 as LGHNA and CDR2 as YNFKEQ. This CDR3 is built from 15 residues. V shed 0 bases and J shed 4 bases, with 12 bases lying between them. CDR3 region: CASSQDKGGFTEAFF. In DNA, the CDR3 is TGTGCCAGCAGCCAAGATAAGGGAGGGTTCACTGAAGCTTTCTTT.

The chain combines TRBV18 with TRBJ1-3; no definite D call. The CDR3 has 17 amino acids. V lost 4 bases, J lost 3 bases, and 19 bases lay in between. Germline V gene lookup returns CDR1 KGHSH and CDR2 LQKENI. For the CDR3, the DNA is TGTGCCAGCTCACGAGGTCACACAGCGAAGAATGGAAACACCATATATTTT. Amino acids: CASSRGHTAKNGNTIYF.

The V call is TRBV7-2, the J call TRBJ2-1; D is possibly TRBD1 (6 bases). Trimming took off 5 bases at V and 3 bases at J, with 11 bases between the two ends. The CDR3 runs 14 residues. Germline lookup yields CDR1 SGHTA and CDR2 FQGNSA. CDR3 sequence: CASSKDSIYNEQFF. For the CDR3, the DNA is TGTGCCAGCAGCAAGGACAGCATCTACAATGAGCAGTTCTTC.

The genes are TRBV24-1 and TRBJ2-1, with a weak D call TRBD1 (5 bases). CDR3 length equals 16 residues. CDR1 is KGHDR, CDR2 SFDVKD, per germline. V was pared by 5 bases and J by 4 bases, with 17 bases between. The CDR3 reads CATSGAQARGYNEQFF. CDR3 bases: TGTGCCACCAGTGGGGCACAGGCGCGTGGTTACAATGAGCAGTTCTTC.

This clone was found a few times. The rearrangement joins TRBV7-2 to TRBJ2-1; 10 nucleotides agree with TRBD1. Germline values: CDR1 SGHTA, CDR2 FQGNSA. The V and J ends lost 3 bases and 4 bases, in that order; junction bases with no gene match: 3. The CDR3 sequence is 15 residues long. CDR3 amino acids: CASSLDRGVYNEQFF. The CDR3 coding sequence is TGTGCCAGCAGCTTGGACAGGGGGGTTTACAATGAGCAGTTCTTC.

A remark on this clone: The same CDR3 is also encoded by other DNA sequences in this sample. This rearrangement joins TRBV9 to TRBJ2-1, with D uncertain. V dropped 0 bases and J dropped 7 bases, with 2 bases sitting between them. The CDR3 runs 11 residues. Looked up from germline, CDR1 is SGDLS and CDR2 is YYNGEE. The CDR3 is CASSVDNEQFF. CDR3 nucleotide sequence: TGTGCCAGCAGCGTAGATAATGAGCAGTTCTTC.

The V and J genes are TRBV12-3 or TRBV12-4 and TRBJ2-5, with D uncertain. The length of the CDR3 is 13 residues. V shed 1 base and J shed 5 bases, with 8 bases lying between them. In DNA, the CDR3 is TGTGCCAGCAGTTTAGGGTTAATGGAGACCCAGTACTTC. It yields the protein CASSLGLMETQYF.

This sequence joins TRBV10-1 and TRBJ2-1; 12 bases are a match to TRBD2. The CDR3 spans 15 residues. J lost 8 bases, V lost 2 bases, and 4 bases had no gene match. The germline gives CDR1 WNHNN, CDR2 SYGVQD (reference sequence). DNA of the CDR3: TGCGCCAGCAGTGAGGGACTAGCGGGACGGGATGAGCAGTTCTTC. Its protein product is CASSEGLAGRDEQFF.

This CDR3 is CASSPGQTNEKLFF. Here the CDR3 DNA reads TGTGCCAGCAGCCCGGGACAGACTAATGAAAAACTGTTTTTT. This chain links TRBV7-9 with TRBJ1-4; 7 positions match TRBD1. The CDR3 spans 14 residues. V trimming: 5 bases; J trimming: 2 bases; junction bases outside the gene matches: 2. Germline V gene sequence: CDR1 SEHNR, CDR2 FQNEAQ (reference sequence).

The chain combines TRBV9 with TRBJ2-3; 8 bases match TRBD2. Unmatched junction bases numbered 3, after V lost 0 bases and J lost 3 bases. CDR3 length: 15 amino acids. Germline V lookup: CDR1 SGDLS, CDR2 YYNGEE. The CDR3: CASSVVSGRTDTQYF. CDR3 sequence (DNA): TGTGCCAGCAGCGTAGTAAGCGGGAGAACAGATACGCAGTATTTT.

This clone was observed once. The chain links TRBV6-5 to TRBJ2-7; D is uncertain. Trimming took 0 bases from V and 6 from J, leaving 9 bases between them. The CDR3 spans 13 residues. CDR1 and CDR2 from the germline V gene are MNHEY and SVGAGI. CDR3 region: CASSYSKVGEQYF. CDR3 nucleotides: TGTGCCAGCAGTTACTCGAAGGTAGGCGAGCAGTACTTC.

The V and J genes are TRBV6-5 and TRBJ2-1; no firm D call. The CDR3 is made up of 12 amino acids. V lost 5 bases and J 5 bases, leaving 7 bases between the germline ends. The germline CDR1 and CDR2 sequences are MNHEY and SVGAGI. The CDR3 reads CASSPTHNEQFF. In nucleotides, the CDR3 is TGTGCCAGCAGTCCTACACACAATGAGCAGTTCTTC.

The rearrangement uses TRBV18 and TRBJ1-1; D is possibly TRBD1 (6 bases). Germline-derived CDR1 and CDR2 are KGHSH and LQKENI. With 1 base removed from V and 4 bases from J, the gap between germline ends came to 10 bases. The CDR3 extends over 14 amino acids. The CDR3 spells CASSPQGVSTEAFF. CDR3 nucleotides: TGTGCCAGCTCACCACAGGGGGTAAGCACTGAAGCTTTCTTT.

The gene calls are TRBV10-1 and TRBJ2-1, with unresolved D. The V and J ends lost 3 bases and 9 bases respectively, with 12 bases between them. Germline lookup yields CDR1 WNHNN and CDR2 SYGVQD (reference sequence). This CDR3 has 13 amino acids. The CDR3 reads CASSDQMWGEQFF. CDR3 nucleotide sequence: TGCGCCAGCAGTGACCAGATGTGGGGTGAGCAGTTCTTC.

The sample holds one count of this clone. V is TRBV19 and J is TRBJ2-2, with 7 bases that match TRBD1. V was clipped by 4 bases and J by 2 bases; unmatched bases: 4. CDR1 and CDR2 from the germline V gene are LNHDA and SQIVND (reference sequence). The CDR3 contains 15 residues. The CDR3 nucleotides read TGTGCCAGTAGTAACAGGGGTGGTAACACCGGGGAGCTGTTTTTT. The encoded protein is CASSNRGGNTGELFF.

The rearrangement uses TRBV25-1 and TRBJ1-2; no firm D call. Germline-derived CDR1 and CDR2 are MGHDK and SYGVNS. V dropped 0 bases and J dropped 4 bases, with 12 bases sitting between them. This CDR3 spans 15 amino acids. CDR3 amino acids: CASSEYFEGSYGYTF. DNA of the CDR3: TGTGCCAGCAGTGAATATTTTGAGGGCAGCTATGGCTACACCTTC.

The V gene is TRBV4-1, the J gene TRBJ2-2; tentative D call: TRBD2 (5 bases). This CDR3 comprises 14 residues. CDR1 is MGHRA and CDR2 is YSYEKL in the germline V gene. V was shortened by 0 bases and J by 6 bases, with 8 bases between the two germline ends. The CDR3 nucleotides read TGCGCCAGCAGCCAAGATGAGGGTCCCGGGGAGCTGTTTTTT. The encoded protein is CASSQDEGPGELFF.

V usage is TRBV3-1 (or the pseudogene TRBV3-2) and J usage is TRBJ1-1; D possibly corresponds to TRBD1 (6 bases). Germline lookup yields CDR1 LGHDT and CDR2 YNNKEL (reference sequence). The CDR3 extends over 15 amino acids. V was cut by 0 bases and J by 6 bases, with 14 bases left in between. DNA for the CDR3: TGTGCCAGCAGCCAAGATTGGGGGGGCAGGGCTGAAGCTTTCTTT. Translating it yields CASSQDWGGRAEAFF.

This sequence joins TRBV7-9 and TRBJ2-7, with TRBD2 matching over 10 bases. The CDR3 has 20 residues. The trim removed 5 bases at V and 2 bases at J, leaving 21 bases unmatched. Germline lookup yields CDR1 SEHNR and CDR2 FQNEAQ (reference sequence). CDR3 loop: CASSNSIYRASGSQTYEQYF. The CDR3 nucleotides are TGTGCCAGCAGCAATTCCATATATCGGGCTAGCGGGAGTCAGACCTACGAGCAGTACTTC.

CDR3 sequence (DNA): TGTGCCAGCAGTGTCTGGGGGACCCAGTACTTC. Translated, it gives CASSVWGTQYF. The rearrangement links TRBV6-2 or TRBV6-3 to TRBJ2-5; the D is unclear. The CDR3 loop spans 11 amino acids. Germline V gene lookup returns CDR1 MNHEY and CDR2 SVGEGT. Trimming removed 5 bases at V and 7 bases at J, with 8 bases between.

The chain links TRBV18 to TRBJ1-1, with a possible D match to TRBD1 (5 bases). The V and J ends lost 2 bases and 6 bases respectively, with 10 bases between them. Germline values: CDR1 KGHSH, CDR2 LQKENI. This CDR3 has 13 residues. CDR3 region: CASSPGGVAEAFF. The CDR3 bases are TGTGCCAGCTCACCAGGGGGGGTCGCTGAAGCTTTCTTT.

The V call is TRBV28, the J call TRBJ2-7, with TRBD1 identical over 7 bases. The germline gives CDR1 MDHEN, CDR2 SYDVKM. V lost 3 bases, J lost 0 bases, and 8 bases stayed unmatched. The CDR3 is made up of 16 amino acids. CDR3 in amino acids: CASSFSLAGGSYEQYF. CDR3 nucleotide sequence: TGTGCCAGCAGTTTTTCCCTAGCAGGGGGCTCCTACGAGCAGTACTTC.

This clone was seen only once. The J gene is TRBJ2-1, the V gene TRBV5-6; 11 bases fit TRBD2. CDR1 and CDR2 (germline): SGHDT, YYEEEE. This CDR3 is 15 amino acids long. Trimming cost V 4 bases and J 3 bases; bases outside gene matches: 3. The CDR3 sequence is CASSPGLADYNEQFF. The CDR3 nucleotides are TGTGCCAGCAGCCCGGGACTAGCGGACTACAATGAGCAGTTCTTC.

This chain uses TRBV24-1 with TRBJ1-1, with D possibly matching TRBD1 (5 bases). The CDR3 is 14 amino acids. The germline V gene has CDR1 KGHDR and CDR2 SFDVKD. V shed 3 bases and J shed 7 bases, with 14 bases lying between them. In nucleotides, the CDR3 is TGTGCCACCAGTGATCCCACGCTGGGGGGTGAAGCTTTCTTT. This encodes CATSDPTLGGEAFF.

This clone has a handful of counts. The chain combines TRBV7-2 with TRBJ1-3, with a possible D match to TRBD1 (5 bases). The CDR3 has 16 amino acids. Germline lookup yields CDR1 SGHTA and CDR2 FQGNSA. The ends were cut back, 5 bases at V and 5 bases at J, with 19 bases in the middle. The CDR3 bases are TGTGCCAGCAGCCCCCCGGGGGGAGTCGGGCGAAACACCATATATTTT. Translation: CASSPPGGVGRNTIYF. Full variable domain (missing parts from reference TRBV7-2 and TRBJ1-3): GAGVSQSPSNKVTEKGKDVELRCDPISGHTALYWYRQSLGQGLEFLIYFQGNSAPDKSGLPSDRFSAERTGGSVSTLTIQRTQQEDSAVYLCASSPPGGVGRNTIYFGEGSWLTVV.

The chain recombines TRBV12-2 with TRBJ2-7; TRBD1, the table's D call, was not compared with the DNA. TRBV12-2 is noted as a pseudogene. The CDR3 consists of 14 residues. The DNA of the CDR3 is TGTGCAAGTCGCTTACCACAGTGTTCCTACGAGCAGTACTTC. It specifies CASRLPQCSYEQYF.

The chain combines TRBV28 with TRBJ1-2; D possibly corresponds to TRBD1 (5 bases). Between the trimmed V and J ends, which lost 3 bases and 14 bases, there was a span of 22 bases. The CDR3 consists of 14 residues. Germline lookup yields CDR1 MDHEN and CDR2 SYDVKM. Written as DNA, the CDR3 is TGTGCCAGCAGTTTGGCGTGGAAAGGGGTCGGATTTACCTTC. It translates to CASSLAWKGVGFTF.